This paragraph reports one T cell receptor (beta chain). Its recognized antigen is unknown. The input lacks base qualities; no much larger clone sits a single base away. The cohort was made up of approximately 670 healthy bone marrow donors. At the time of sampling, all cohort members were nominally healthy, though unrecorded immune exposures were likely present. The donor was CMV seropositive and belonged to the group of 250 to 350 seropositive cohort members. Every donor gave a peripheral blood sample, and the peripheral blood mononuclear cells from that sample were used for TCR beta sequencing. Genomic DNA extraction from the blood cell samples was performed with the Qiagen DNeasy Blood Extraction Kit. The data stem from a study of cytomegalovirus exposure and HLA in healthy donors (dated by TCRdb to about 2017). Looking at the study overall: An earlier analysis of roughly 630 of the donors reported roughly 300 Gb of sequence data and 100 million to 140 million unique TCR beta sequences from about 200 million T cells. An early release covering roughly 640 HLA-typed donors comprised approximately 290 gigabases of sequencing data and tens of millions of unique TCR sequences. Of the roughly 400 genotyped donors, 65% to 90% fell in the genetic ancestry cluster associated with self-reported Caucasian donors. The study was designed to test whether signatures of past pathogen exposure could be identified by cataloging public T cell receptors. The study profiled the T cell repertoires of hundreds of subjects by immunosequencing and related them to cytomegalovirus serostatus. Besides the first cohort of hundreds of subjects, a separate validation cohort made up of roughly 120 different subjects was used. High-throughput TCR immunosequencing, statistical association of individual TCRs with disease status, and machine learning were combined to predict cytomegalovirus infection status. A later analysis re-analyzed previously published TCR beta repertoires from hundreds of donors and added high-resolution HLA genotyping to study TCR occurrence patterns. Rather than using new phenotypic data, the later analysis identified candidate immune exposures from TCR beta sequences and from how often those sequences occurred across donors. To decide whether each TCR beta V gene segment behaved as functional or pseudogenic, an earlier analysis of nearly 600 of the donors relied on high-throughput TCR beta sequencing. Donor age, sex, ethnicity and CMV serostatus were collected together with the repertoire data. A later genetic analysis used genome-wide SNP genotypes for about 55% of the 666 donors, treating that subset as a discovery cohort. All discovery cohort repertoires had been generated on a single sequencing platform. HLA typing covered class I and class II loci at four-digit resolution. The number of donors typed differed by locus, with roughly 620-640 for A, B, C, DRB1 and DQB1, 522 for DQA1, 606 for DPA1, and around 460 for DPB1. About five DR-DQ haplotypes were handled as single units for association and clustering because linkage in the cohort was strong. On average, roughly 250,000 unique TCR beta nucleotide sequences were sequenced per donor among 350 to 400 genotyped donors of the cohort, with 15% to 20% of those sequences being non-productive.

The germline V gene supplies CDR1 SGDLS and CDR2 YYNGEE. V was cut back by 1 base and J by 3 bases, leaving a gap of 5 bases between them. Taken from cysteine to phenylalanine, the CDR3 has 13 residues. This entry keeps only the CDR3 DNA: 39 bases, framed from base 1. The study at large found these results: Some IMGT-functional V segments, including TRBV6-2 and TRBV6-3, could not be told apart with the 87-base-pair reads, so those segments were excluded. At a false discovery rate of 0.05, a later analysis linked some 17,000 TCR beta sequences to specific HLA alleles. A later analysis found that most CMV-associated TCR beta chains appeared HLA-restricted, with HLA associations seemingly driven largely by CMV exposure. Roughly uniform sequencing depth across donors was assumed in presence/absence analyses, although this assumption may not hold. In vitro tests confirmed that a few of the cytomegalovirus-associated TCR beta chains recognize cytomegalovirus antigens. A later genetic analysis associated a missense DCLRE1C variant with V-gene and J-gene trimming of TCR beta chains, and an independent cohort replicated the association. Across donors, most TCR sequences were observed very rarely, whereas some public TCRs were present in many individuals. Only TCR beta chains were sequenced in this cohort, and the absence of alpha or paired-chain data limited detectable features. The classifier was reported to diagnose cytomegalovirus status with high specificity and sensitivity in both the original and validation cohorts. According to a later analysis, TCR association rates differed among HLA loci, with DRB1 alleles showing the most associated TCRs and HLA-C alleles showing the fewest. Immune exposure information for the cohort was limited to CMV serostatus. Broadly in line with IMGT annotations, most TCR beta V segments showed up in productive rearrangements about 87% or about 30% of the time in an earlier analysis of several hundred of the donors. The sequencing pipeline was judged likely to have produced a cluster of highly shared sequence variants as a technical artifact. Correlated functional status among segregating V segments might be attributable to linkage disequilibrium, but an unknown experimental factor could not be ruled out. Because HLA typing was missing for some donors at each locus, association tests included only the typed subset. Several of the top co-occurrence clusters appeared to be linked to parvovirus B19, influenza, CMV and Epstein-Barr virus, according to a later analysis. The authors suggested that the approach could potentially be extended to other disease states and immunological phenotypes. Assigning TCR associations to individual alleles was difficult when HLA alleles, especially DR and DQ, strongly co-occurred. In the study, some 160 TCR beta chains were listed as associated with cytomegalovirus. Compared with equally common non-associated chains, HLA-associated TCR beta chains in a later analysis were more clonally expanded and had lower generation probabilities. Because counts were too low, seventeen rarely observed V segments, including chromosome 9 orphons, were excluded from the earlier analysis of some 590 of the donors. A further reported finding was that TCR beta sequences accurately predicted the HLA-A and HLA-B alleles for most subjects in the first cohort. In a later genetic analysis, fewer N-insertions in productive TCRs were reported among donors in an Asian-associated ancestry cluster than the roughly 710-donor mean.

The library was made by the immunoSEQ multiplex PCR assay. For the multiplex PCR, a mixture combining 60 forward primers for TCR Vbeta segments and 13 reverse primers for TCR Jbeta segments was used. A multiplex PCR assay on genomic DNA amplified the CDR3 region of rearranged TCR beta genes. Amplified TCR beta libraries were sequenced as 87-base-pair reads on the Illumina HiSeq System. In the paper's pipeline: A later analysis counted some 74 million unique TCR beta chains across the 666 repertoires, and some 11 million of these chains were shared by at least two donors. Raw reads were error-corrected and collapsed into unique sequences with a nearest-neighbor algorithm that merged closely related sequences to remove PCR and sequencing errors. V, D and J gene segments were assigned by aligning CDR3 sequences to IMGT reference sequences. Each retained sequence needed at least a six-nucleotide match to both a V gene segment and a J gene segment. Rearrangements were called productive when the CDR3 lacked stop codons and stayed in frame with V and J; all others were non-productive. Following IMGT convention, CDR3 was defined as the stretch from the second conserved V-encoded cysteine up to the conserved J-encoded phenylalanine. Sequences without an unambiguous match to a single V gene segment were excluded from the earlier analysis of about 600 of the donors. In an earlier analysis of some 590 of the donors, a V segment was called functional when productive rearrangements were above 56.7%, and segregating when the standard deviation between donors exceeded 5%. A statistical classification framework was developed to diagnose cytomegalovirus status using the catalog of TCR beta chain sequences. In a later analysis, TCR nucleotide sequences were compared against IMGT/GENE-DB human TR gene sequences so that V and J genes could be assigned. Using the TCRdist pipeline, a later analysis assigned CDR3 sequences along with most-parsimonious VDJ recombination scenarios. In a later analysis, each TCR beta chain was defined by its CDR3 amino acid sequence together with its V-gene family, and reads lacking a unique V-gene family were excluded. To address suspected cross-contamination and a sequencing artifact, a later analysis removed 592 highly shared, low-generation-probability nucleotide sequences. A later analysis calculated a clonal expansion index for each public chain from normalized within-repertoire ranks of inferred template counts. In a later analysis, generation probabilities were computed using a VDJ recombination model fitted to out-of-frame rearrangements, and the results were checked against IGoR. A later analysis scored TCR-TCR, TCR-HLA and TCR-CMV co-occurrence with hypergeometric tests, applying a repertoire-size bias correction to TCR pairs. False discovery rates were estimated in a later analysis by permuting HLA or CMV assignments 20 times. In a later analysis, co-occurring TCRs were grouped with DBSCAN, and TCRdist sequence similarity was added when clustering was performed within HLA-allele-positive subsets. Repertoires with fewer than 30,000 or more than 120,000 public chains, plus five repertoires with anomalous nucleotide sharing, were excluded from co-occurrence clustering. Held by TCRdb, this immuneACCESS table contains in-frame sequences only and omits some clones. Under half of the omission traces to an unresolved V gene where checked; the cause of the rest is unknown. V and J calls and clone size follow that table, whereas D and trimming were derived from the DNA. In all, the sample holds 150,000 to 200,000 clones, and roughly 88% of those were seen once. The ten largest account for more than 0.95% of the sample.

This sequence uses TRBV9 and TRBJ2-1; confidence is insufficient to name the D gene. The TCR comes from a girl aged 2-10 years in good health and CMV-seropositive. Sequenced input: PBMCs. The DNA reads as follows: TGTGCCAGCAGCGTAATAGACTACAATGAGCAGTTCTTC. Its amino acids are CASSVIDYNEQFF.